Shown below are 27 T cell receptor beta chains from a single sample sequenced in a study of cytomegalovirus exposure and HLA in healthy donors. Repertoires were generated with immunoSEQ multiplex PCR, while TCRdb's copy carries only in-frame clones and drops some. The table includes 100,000 to 150,000 clones, 89% detected once. The sample comprised PBMCs. All receptors come from a young woman in good health and CMV-seronegative.

V and J are TRBV4-1 and TRBJ2-5, with 7 bases identical to TRBD1. This CDR3 comprises 16 residues. Trimming cost V 1 base and J 4 bases; bases outside gene matches: 9. The germline CDR1 and CDR2 sequences are MGHRA and YSYEKL. CDR3 sequence reads: CASSQGETGSGETQYF. The CDR3 bases are TGCGCCAGCAGCCAAGGGGAGACAGGGTCGGGAGAGACCCAGTACTTC.

As DNA, the CDR3 is TGTGCCAGCAGCCCACAGCCGGGACAGGGAACCGGGGAGCTGTTTTTT. Translated: CASSPQPGQGTGELFF. The chain carries TRBV5-5 and TRBJ2-2, with 9 bases lining up with TRBD1. The J segment lost 5 bases and the V segment lost 4 bases, leaving 9 bases of the junction unmatched. The V gene's germline CDR1 is SGHKS and CDR2 YYEKEE (reference sequence). CDR3 length: 16 residues.

V gene TRBV2 combines with J gene TRBJ2-1, with 7 bases lining up with TRBD2. Germline V gene sequence: CDR1 SNHLY, CDR2 FYNNEI. V gave up 8 bases and J gave up 7 bases; unmatched junction bases: 8. The CDR3 loop spans 13 amino acids. The CDR3 protein is CASGRDYNNEQFF. The CDR3 nucleotides read TGTGCCAGCGGCCGGGACTACAATAATGAGCAGTTCTTC. Drawing the rest from reference TRBV2 and TRBJ2-1, the complete variable domain is EPEVTQTPSHQVTQMGQEVILRCVPISNHLYFYWYRQILGQKVEFLVSFYNNEISEKSEIFDDQFSVERPDGSNFTLKIRSTKLEDSAMYFCASGRDYNNEQFFGPGTRLTVL.

CDR3 DNA: TGCGCCAGCAGTCGCCCATCCAACTCGACTTTCTTT. Translating gives CASSRPSNSTFF. The chain employs TRBV23-1 and TRBJ1-1; D not certain. TRBV23-1 is assigned to the ORF class and has an uncertain function. The CDR3 length is 12 residues. V was pared by 4 bases and J by 12 bases, with 15 bases between.

The chain uses TRBV19 and TRBJ1-4; 7 bases are shared with TRBD1. The CDR3 is 14 amino acids. CDR1 is LNHDA, CDR2 SQIVND, per germline (reference sequence). V dropped 7 bases and J dropped 8; count of bases not matched to a gene: 10. CDR3 sequence (DNA): TGTGCCAGTATTTCCGGGCAGGGGGAAGAAAAACTGTTTTTT. Translated: CASISGQGEEKLFF.

The rearrangement joins TRBV30 to TRBJ1-2, with TRBD1 identical over 7 bases. The germline V gene has CDR1 GTSNPN and CDR2 SVGIG (reference sequence). V lost 3 bases and J lost 8; bases outside the gene matches: 12. The CDR3 totals 14 residues. The CDR3 protein is CAWSHPMTGHGYTF. CDR3 DNA sequence: TGTGCCTGGAGCCACCCTATGACAGGGCACGGCTACACCTTC.

The chain employs TRBV2 and TRBJ2-1, with D hard to call. V gave up 10 bases and J gave up 7 bases, with 14 bases separating them. The CDR3 sequence is 12 residues long. The germline V gene encodes CDR1 SNHLY and CDR2 FYNNEI. The DNA for the CDR3 is TGTGCCATCCCCGGCCCGGGTAATGAGCAGTTCTTC. Protein product: CAIPGPGNEQFF.

The chain employs TRBV29-1 and TRBJ2-1; a weak D match, TRBD2 (5 bases). Between the trimmed V and J ends, which lost 4 bases and 12 bases, there was a span of 10 bases. The CDR3 loop spans 10 amino acids. Per germline, CDR1 SQVTM and CDR2 ANQGSEA. The CDR3 nucleotides are TGCAGCGTTGTAGGCGGGTCGCAGTTCTTC. Translation: CSVVGGSQFF.

The chain has TRBV9 and TRBJ2-1; a weak D match, TRBD1 (6 bases). CDR3 length: 16 residues. Germline loops: CDR1 SGDLS, CDR2 YYNGEE. V was cut by 0 bases and J by 3 bases, with 13 bases left in between. DNA for the CDR3: TGTGCCAGCAGCGTAGGGTCCGCAGGGGTCTACAATGAGCAGTTCTTC. Residues: CASSVGSAGVYNEQFF.

The chain combines TRBV5-8 with TRBJ2-7; no firm D call. CDR1 and CDR2 (germline): SGHTS, YDEGEE. Trimming took 7 bases from V and 0 from J, leaving 5 bases between them. The length of the CDR3 is 11 residues. The CDR3: CASGSSYEQYF. For the CDR3, the DNA is TGTGCCAGCGGCAGCTCCTACGAGCAGTACTTC.

The J gene is TRBJ2-7, the V gene TRBV18; 9 nucleotides line up with TRBD1. In germline, CDR1 is KGHSH, CDR2 LQKENI. The CDR3 is made up of 15 amino acids. With V trimmed by 3 bases and J by 2 bases, 5 bases remained unmatched. In nucleotides, the CDR3 is TGTGCCAGCTCACCGGAAAGACAGGGGGCCTACGAGCAGTACTTC. Translation gives CASSPERQGAYEQYF.

The chain uses TRBV2 and TRBJ2-7, with D perhaps matching TRBD1 (5 bases). The CDR3 has 14 amino acids. Germline lookup yields CDR1 SNHLY and CDR2 FYNNEI. The V end lost 8 bases, the J end lost 0 bases, and 14 bases lay between the germline ends. The CDR3 spells CASPPAGYSYEQYF. CDR3 DNA sequence: TGTGCCAGCCCACCGGCAGGGTACTCCTACGAGCAGTACTTC.

The chain is built from TRBV14 and TRBJ1-2; D gene ambiguous. The CDR3 extends over 12 amino acids. V was trimmed by 5 bases and J by 6 bases, leaving 10 bases between them. CDR1 SGHDN and CDR2 FVKESK come from the germline V gene. CDR3 sequence: CASSEWLHGYTF. CDR3 in DNA: TGTGCCAGCAGCGAGTGGTTACATGGCTACACCTTC.

The chain joins TRBV6-1 to TRBJ1-2; D gene unclear. V dropped 6 bases and J dropped 3 bases, with 11 bases sitting between them. Germline V gene lookup returns CDR1 MNHNS and CDR2 SASEGT. The CDR3 totals 13 residues. The CDR3 protein is CASSKTAYYGYTF. CDR3 in DNA: TGTGCCAGCAGCAAAACAGCTTACTATGGCTACACCTTC.

The genes are TRBV7-2 and TRBJ2-3; 7 bases line up with TRBD2. The ends lost 4 bases at V and 5 bases at J; junction bases unmatched: 12. The germline CDR1 and CDR2 sequences are SGHTA and FQGNSA. This CDR3 has 16 residues. The CDR3 DNA reads as TGTGCCAGCAGCTATATAGGACTAGATGTAAGAGATACGCAGTATTTT. Translation: CASSYIGLDVRDTQYF. The full variable domain, with the rest looked up from reference TRBV7-2 and TRBJ2-3, is GAGVSQSPSNKVTEKGKDVELRCDPISGHTALYWYRQSLGQGLEFLIYFQGNSAPDKSGLPSDRFSAERTGGSVSTLTIQRTQQEDSAVYLCASSYIGLDVRDTQYFGPGTRLTVL.

J is TRBJ1-1 and V is TRBV5-1; D might be TRBD1 (6 bases). The V and J ends lost 0 bases and 0 bases respectively, with 12 bases between them. CDR3 length: 16 amino acids. Germline CDR1 SGHRS, CDR2 YFSETQ. CDR3 residues: CASSLGAGAVNTEAFF. CDR3 in DNA: TGCGCCAGCAGCTTGGGCGCAGGGGCAGTGAACACTGAAGCTTTCTTT.

The gene calls are TRBV7-9 and TRBJ1-3, with D possibly matching TRBD1 (6 bases). Looked up from germline, CDR1 is SEHNR and CDR2 is FQNEAQ (reference sequence). Trimming pared 6 bases from V and 0 bases from J, leaving 15 bases between. There are 16 residues in the CDR3. CDR3 amino acids: CASSPPRTVSGNTIYF. The CDR3 DNA sequence: TGTGCCAGCAGTCCTCCTCGGACAGTCTCTGGAAACACCATATATTTT.

The V and J genes are TRBV5-6 and TRBJ2-7, with D possibly being TRBD2 (6 bases). Germline V gene lookup returns CDR1 SGHDT and CDR2 YYEEEE. The CDR3 consists of 12 residues. The V gene lost 4 bases and the J gene lost 4 bases, with 9 bases spanning the gap. Here the CDR3 reads CASSAGSYEQYF. The CDR3 coding sequence is TGTGCCAGCAGCGCGGGAAGTTACGAGCAGTACTTC. The entire variable domain, with the rest obtained from reference TRBV5-6 and TRBJ2-7, is as follows: DAGVTQSPTHLIKTRGQQVTLRCSPKSGHDTVSWYQQALGQGPQFIFQYYEEEERQRGNFPDRFSGHQFPNYSSELNVNALLLGDSALYLCASSAGSYEQYFGPGTRLTVT.

The gene calls are TRBV19 and TRBJ2-7; 10 nucleotides agree with TRBD1. CDR3 size: 13 residues. Trimming took 5 bases from V and 4 from J; bases not matched to a gene: 2. Looked up from germline, CDR1 is LNHDA and CDR2 is SQIVND (reference sequence). The CDR3 region is CASSQGQGYEQYF. The DNA of the CDR3 is TGTGCCAGTAGTCAGGGACAGGGGTACGAGCAGTACTTC.

The V gene is TRBV7-9, the J gene TRBJ2-3, with 7 bases matching TRBD2. Germline V gene sequence: CDR1 SEHNR, CDR2 FQNEAQ (reference sequence). Losses at the gene ends were 3 bases for V and 0 bases for J; bases not matched to a gene: 3. The CDR3 is made up of 15 amino acids. The CDR3 is CASSLASGSTDTQYF. The CDR3 DNA is TGTGCCAGCAGCTTGGCTAGCGGTAGCACAGATACGCAGTATTTT.

This clone showed up just once. The chain joins TRBV4-1 to TRBJ2-7; weak D call: TRBD2 (6 bases). The V gene lost 0 bases and the J gene lost 4 bases, with 13 bases spanning the gap. Per germline, CDR1 MGHRA and CDR2 YSYEKL. This CDR3 is 15 amino acids long. The CDR3 loop reads CASSQDQREIYEQYF. The CDR3 bases are TGCGCCAGCAGCCAAGATCAACGGGAGATTTACGAGCAGTACTTC.

This chain uses TRBV7-8 with TRBJ2-1; the D gene is possibly TRBD1 (6 bases). CDR3 length: 13 amino acids. Germline V gene lookup returns CDR1 SGHVS and CDR2 FQNEAQ. Between the trimmed V and J ends, which lost 0 bases and 7 bases, there was a span of 7 bases. The CDR3 DNA reads as TGTGCCAGCAGCTTAGCAGGGGGTAATGAGCAGTTCTTC. It encodes CASSLAGGNEQFF.

This clone was recorded once. CDR3 coding DNA: TGTGCCAGCAGTTTAGACGGGAGGCACACCGGGGAGCTGTTTTTT. The encoded protein is CASSLDGRHTGELFF. The J gene is TRBJ2-2, the V gene TRBV27, with 7 positions matching TRBD2. Trimming removed 2 bases from V and 3 bases from J; junction bases left unmatched: 3. Germline CDR1 and CDR2: MNHEY and SMNVEV (reference sequence). The CDR3 is 15 amino acids.

J is TRBJ1-1 and V is TRBV5-1; TRBD1 aligns across 8 bases. Trimming took 2 bases from V and 0 from J; bases not matched to a gene: 6. The germline V gene has CDR1 SGHRS and CDR2 YFSETQ. The CDR3 is made up of 16 amino acids. The CDR3, as DNA: TGCGCCAGCAGCTTCTACAGGGGGGGACTGAACACTGAAGCTTTCTTT. Translation: CASSFYRGGLNTEAFF. Full variable domain (missing parts from reference TRBV5-1 and TRBJ1-1): KAGVTQTPRYLIKTRGQQVTLSCSPISGHRSVSWYQQTPGQGLQFLFEYFSETQRNKGNFPGRFSGRQFSNSRSEMNVSTLELGDSALYLCASSFYRGGLNTEAFFGQGTRLTVV.

The chain employs TRBV19 and TRBJ2-5, with TRBD2 matching 13 bases. This CDR3 region has 15 residues. The germline V gene has CDR1 LNHDA and CDR2 SQIVND (reference sequence). V was pared by 4 bases and J by 4 bases, with 3 bases of the junction left unmatched. The CDR3 loop reads CASSTGLAGVETQYF. As DNA, the CDR3 is TGTGCCAGTAGTACTGGACTAGCGGGAGTAGAGACCCAGTACTTC.

V is TRBV27 and J is TRBJ2-7; D remains unclear. The CDR3 totals 13 residues. The germline V and J ends were trimmed by 3 bases and 3 bases, with 9 bases remaining between them. Germline lookup yields CDR1 MNHEY and CDR2 SMNVEV (reference sequence). The CDR3 DNA reads as TGTGCCAGCAGTTTGTCCCAGTACTACGAGCAGTACTTC. The encoded protein is CASSLSQYYEQYF.

The chain is built from TRBV28 and TRBJ2-1, with a possible D match to TRBD2 (7 bases). V was clipped by 2 bases and J by 6 bases, with 11 bases between them. There are 14 residues in the CDR3. Germline V gene sequence: CDR1 MDHEN, CDR2 SYDVKM. CDR3 sequence: CASSLAGASNEQFF. In nucleotides, the CDR3 is TGTGCCAGCAGTTTAGCGGGGGCCTCCAATGAGCAGTTCTTC.